These 32 T cell receptor beta chains came from one sample sequenced in a study of PD-L1 blockade in urothelial cancer. The assay was immunoSEQ multiplex PCR, and TCRdb's table has in-frame clones only and misses some. The sample consists of roughly 120,000 clones, around nine tenths of them appearing once. The time point was: peripheral blood 6 weeks after treatment start. Specimen: PBMCs, collected around atezolizumab (anti-PD-L1) treatment. The receptors derive from a man aged 55 to 70 with urothelial cancer.

The J gene is TRBJ2-7, the V gene TRBV7-2; 7 bases align to TRBD2. The CDR3 has 15 amino acids. Trimming took 5 bases from V and 3 from J; bases not matched to a gene: 10. Germline V gene data show CDR1 as SGHTA and CDR2 as FQGNSA. CDR3 residues: CASSPHGSGYYEQYF. CDR3 bases: TGTGCCAGCAGCCCTCACGGTAGCGGGTACTACGAGCAGTACTTC.

The chain recombines TRBV15 with TRBJ2-5; 7 bases agree with TRBD1. J was trimmed by 5 bases and V by 7 bases; bases with no gene match: 13. Germline V gene lookup returns CDR1 LNHNV and CDR2 YYDKDF (reference sequence). The CDR3 sequence is 15 residues long. The CDR3 here is CATTQRNRGRETQYF. The CDR3 nucleotides read TGTGCCACCACCCAACGGAACAGGGGTCGTGAGACCCAGTACTTC.

This chain joins TRBV14 and TRBJ2-3; 10 positions match TRBD1. After removal of 3 bases from V and 4 bases from J, the junction contained 10 bases not matched to a gene. The CDR3 covers 17 residues. Per the germline V gene, CDR1 is SGHDN and CDR2 is FVKESK. The CDR3 spells CASSHRSGTGDADTQYF. For the CDR3, the DNA is TGTGCCAGCAGCCACCGTAGCGGGACAGGGGACGCAGATACGCAGTATTTT.

The chain recombines TRBV28 with TRBJ2-2; TRBD1 might be the D (6 bases). V was cut by 11 bases and J by 1 base, with 14 bases left in between. The CDR3 consists of 14 residues. The germline V gene has CDR1 MDHEN and CDR2 SYDVKM. CDR3 loop: CAAGLGGNTGELFF. CDR3 nucleotide sequence: TGTGCCGCAGGTTTAGGGGGGAACACCGGGGAGCTGTTTTTT.

The J gene is TRBJ2-5, the V gene TRBV5-1, with a possible D match to TRBD1 (5 bases). The germline V gene encodes CDR1 SGHRS and CDR2 YFSETQ. The CDR3 consists of 14 residues. V was shortened by 1 base and J by 6 bases, with 13 bases between the two germline ends. In DNA form, the CDR3 reads TGCGCCAGCAGCTTGTCAGGGCCGATAAAGACCCAGTACTTC. Its translation is CASSLSGPIKTQYF. Looking up the rest from reference TRBV5-1 and TRBJ2-5 gives the full variable domain: KAGVTQTPRYLIKTRGQQVTLSCSPISGHRSVSWYQQTPGQGLQFLFEYFSETQRNKGNFPGRFSGRQFSNSRSEMNVSTLELGDSALYLCASSLSGPIKTQYFGPGTRLLVL.

The chain has TRBV6-4 and TRBJ2-7; tentatively, D is TRBD1 (6 bases). V dropped 6 bases and J dropped 0 bases, with 15 bases sitting between them. CDR1 MRHNA and CDR2 SNTAGT come from the germline V gene. The length of the CDR3 is 15 residues. CDR3 DNA: TGTGCCAGCAGCTTCCGGGACACCGACTCCTACGAGCAGTACTTC. Its protein product is CASSFRDTDSYEQYF.

The chain combines TRBV15 with TRBJ2-7, with TRBD1 as a possible D gene (5 bases). The CDR3 consists of 15 residues. Trimming stripped 0 bases from V and 2 bases from J, with 11 bases between. CDR1 LNHNV and CDR2 YYDKDF come from the germline V gene (reference sequence). The CDR3 bases are TGTGCCACCAGCAGAGAGGGCGACAGAGCCTACGAGCAGTACTTC. As protein: CATSREGDRAYEQYF.

The chain recombines TRBV2 with TRBJ2-7; D possibly corresponds to TRBD2 (5 bases). CDR3 length: 14 amino acids. The ends were cut back, 10 bases at V and 1 base at J, with 17 bases in the middle. Germline values: CDR1 SNHLY, CDR2 FYNNEI. The DNA of the CDR3 is TGTGCCACCAAAGGAAGCGGACCATCCTACGAGCAGTACTTC. Protein product: CATKGSGPSYEQYF.

This rearrangement joins TRBV5-4 to TRBJ2-1; D might be TRBD1 (5 bases). This CDR3 region has 16 residues. The V gene's germline CDR1 is SGHNT and CDR2 YYREEE (reference sequence). Trimming cost V 3 bases and J 7 bases, with 20 bases left between them. The CDR3 spells CASSSKGLVSRNEQFF. The CDR3 nucleotides read TGTGCCAGCAGCTCGAAGGGGTTAGTCTCGAGGAATGAGCAGTTCTTC.

The J gene is TRBJ2-1, the V gene TRBV4-1; TRBD2 matches at 7 bases. Looked up from germline, CDR1 is MGHRA and CDR2 is YSYEKL. V gave up 4 bases and J gave up 1 base; unmatched junction bases: 7. The CDR3 length is 16 residues. CDR3 DNA: TGCGCCAGCAGCCTGTACGCGGGGGAGTCCTACAATGAGCAGTTCTTC. The encoded protein is CASSLYAGESYNEQFF.

The chain has TRBV12-2 and TRBJ1-3. TRBV12-2 is a pseudogene locus. The CDR3 has 19 residues. The CDR3 DNA reads as TGTGCAAGTCGCTTAGAATCCGGGACTCCCGACACCTCTGGAAACACCATATATTTT. Translation: CASRLESGTPDTSGNTIYF.

The rearrangement joins TRBV6-1 to TRBJ2-2; 14 bases map to TRBD2. V gave up 2 bases and J gave up 6 bases; unmatched junction bases: 2. This CDR3 has 16 residues. CDR1 and CDR2 (germline): MNHNS, SASEGT. The CDR3 DNA sequence: TGTGCCAGCAGTGAACGACTAGCGGGAGGGCCCGGGGAGCTGTTTTTT. Its protein is CASSERLAGGPGELFF.

The V and J genes are TRBV9 and TRBJ2-5; perhaps TRBD1 as D (5 bases). The CDR3 has 14 residues. The V gene lost 3 bases and the J gene lost 5 bases, with 14 bases spanning the gap. In germline, CDR1 is SGDLS, CDR2 YYNGEE. This chain's CDR3 is CASSEGDRPETQYF. CDR3 DNA: TGTGCCAGCAGCGAAGGGGATAGGCCGGAGACCCAGTACTTC. Complete variable domain (other parts from reference TRBV9 and TRBJ2-5): DSGVTQTPKHLITATGQRVTLRCSPRSGDLSVYWYQQSLDQGLQFLIQYYNGEERAKGNILERFSAQQFPDLHSELNLSSLELGDSALYFCASSEGDRPETQYFGPGTRLLVL.

The CDR3 DNA follows: TGTGCCAGCAGCTTAGAAGCGGGGGGGTGGAATGAGCAGTTCTTC. Amino acids: CASSLEAGGWNEQFF. The J gene is TRBJ2-1, the V gene TRBV11-3; the match to TRBD2 covers 10 bases. CDR1 and CDR2 from the germline V gene are SGHNT and YENEEA. The CDR3 extends over 15 amino acids. The V gene end was trimmed by 0 bases and the J gene end by 7 bases; junction bases not matched to a gene: 3.

This clone came up a few times. The chain carries TRBV28 and TRBJ2-7, with D perhaps TRBD2 (5 bases). CDR1 MDHEN and CDR2 SYDVKM come from the germline V gene. This CDR3 has 12 residues. The V end was cut by 5 bases, the J end by 6 bases, with 11 bases between. The CDR3 nucleotides are TGTGCCAGCAGTCCGGACTCCGGCGAGCAGTACTTC. Its translation: CASSPDSGEQYF. Full variable domain (outside the CDR3, taken from reference TRBV28 and TRBJ2-7): DVKVTQSSRYLVKRTGEKVFLECVQDMDHENMFWYRQDPGLGLRLIYFSYDVKMKEKGDIPEGYSVSREKKERFSLILESASTNQTSMYLCASSPDSGEQYFGPGTRLTVT.

The chain couples TRBV6-6 to TRBJ1-3; 10 bases match TRBD1. Trimming removed 6 bases from V and 4 bases from J; junction bases left unmatched: 9. From germline, CDR1 is MNHNY and CDR2 SVGAGI (reference sequence). This CDR3 contains 16 residues. CDR3 nucleotides: TGTGCCAGCAGCCTCCAGGGACAGGGGTACGGAAACACCATATATTTT. Translated: CASSLQGQGYGNTIYF.

CDR3 region: CASSSDTGSNQPQHF. The CDR3 nucleotides are TGTGCCAGCAGCTCCGATACAGGGAGCAATCAGCCCCAGCATTTT. The chain combines TRBV7-2 with TRBJ1-5; a weak D match, TRBD1 (6 bases). The CDR3 is 15 amino acids. Germline values: CDR1 SGHTA, CDR2 FQGNSA. Trimming removed 4 bases from V and 1 base from J, with 11 bases in between.

The chain joins TRBV18 to TRBJ2-7; 10 bases map to TRBD1. V was pared by 3 bases and J by 6 bases, with 8 bases of the junction left unmatched. This CDR3 is 15 amino acids long. Per the germline V gene, CDR1 is KGHSH and CDR2 is LQKENI. DNA for the CDR3: TGTGCCAGCTCACCGCTGGACAGGGGGAGGATCGAGCAGTACTTC. Translation gives CASSPLDRGRIEQYF.

This clone appeared a few times. The rearrangement joins TRBV2 to TRBJ1-6; perhaps TRBD1 as D (5 bases). The CDR3 loop spans 13 amino acids. V gave up 10 bases and J gave up 7 bases, with 14 bases separating them. CDR1 is SNHLY, CDR2 FYNNEI, per germline. The CDR3 here is CANQGLKNSPLHF. CDR3 bases: TGTGCCAACCAGGGACTGAAGAATTCACCCCTCCACTTT.

This clone was detected only once. V usage is TRBV7-2 and J usage is TRBJ2-2, with TRBD2 matching over 15 bases. CDR3 size: 18 residues. Germline CDR1 and CDR2: SGHTA and FQGNSA. V lost 5 bases, J lost 0 bases, and 4 bases stayed unmatched. The CDR3 bases are TGTGCCAGCAGCGCGGGACTAGCGGGGGGTGCGAACACCGGGGAGCTGTTTTTT. It yields the protein CASSAGLAGGANTGELFF. The full variable domain, in which reference TRBV7-2 and TRBJ2-2 provide the parts outside the CDR3, is GAGVSQSPSNKVTEKGKDVELRCDPISGHTALYWYRQSLGQGLEFLIYFQGNSAPDKSGLPSDRFSAERTGGSVSTLTIQRTQQEDSAVYLCASSAGLAGGANTGELFFGEGSRLTVL.

This chain joins TRBV5-1 and TRBJ2-5; D possibly corresponds to TRBD1 (5 bases). Germline CDR1 reads SGHRS; CDR2 reads YFSETQ. Trimming stripped 0 bases from V and 2 bases from J, with 11 bases between. The CDR3 loop spans 15 amino acids. The CDR3 DNA is TGCGCCAGCAGCTTGGGGTGGGGCGTTCAAGAGACCCAGTACTTC. Its translation is CASSLGWGVQETQYF.

V usage is TRBV2 and J usage is TRBJ1-2, with D perhaps TRBD1 (6 bases). Looked up from germline, CDR1 is SNHLY and CDR2 is FYNNEI. The CDR3 has 14 amino acids. Trimming removed 2 bases from V and 2 bases from J, with 9 bases in between. CDR3 loop: CASSETGQNYGYTF. The CDR3 coding sequence is TGTGCCAGCAGTGAAACGGGACAAAACTATGGCTACACCTTC.

The V gene is TRBV19, the J gene TRBJ2-1; 9 bases align to TRBD2. The germline gives CDR1 LNHDA, CDR2 SQIVND (reference sequence). V dropped 6 bases and J dropped 4; count of bases not matched to a gene: 4. The CDR3 length is 14 residues. This CDR3 is CASSLAGLYNEQFF. Here the CDR3 DNA reads TGTGCCAGTAGCCTAGCGGGGTTGTACAATGAGCAGTTCTTC. The complete variable domain, with remaining parts taken from reference TRBV19 and TRBJ2-1, reads DGGITQSPKYLFRKEGQNVTLSCEQNLNHDAMYWYRQDPGQGLRLIYYSQIVNDFQKGDIAEGYSVSREKKESFPLTVTSAQKNPTAFYLCASSLAGLYNEQFFGPGTRLTVL.

The CDR3 DNA reads TGCGCCAGCAGCCAAGATTGGGGCGACAGTTTTGGAAACACCATATATTTT. This codes for CASSQDWGDSFGNTIYF. The rearrangement links TRBV4-1 to TRBJ1-3; D possibly corresponds to TRBD1 (5 bases). V dropped 0 bases and J dropped 3 bases, with 15 bases sitting between them. The CDR3 is made up of 17 amino acids. Germline loops: CDR1 MGHRA, CDR2 YSYEKL.

The J gene is TRBJ2-2, the V gene TRBV2; D possibly corresponds to TRBD1 (5 bases). Trimming cost V 6 bases and J 5 bases, with 16 bases left between them. CDR1 and CDR2 (germline): SNHLY, FYNNEI. The CDR3 has 15 residues. This chain's CDR3 is CASRVQGPRTGELFF. The DNA of the CDR3 is TGTGCCAGCAGGGTGCAGGGTCCACGGACCGGGGAGCTGTTTTTT.

The chain has TRBV2 and TRBJ2-1; 9 bases map to TRBD1. Germline V gives CDR1 SNHLY, CDR2 FYNNEI. V was clipped by 2 bases and J by 5 bases; unmatched bases: 4. This CDR3 region has 15 residues. The CDR3 is CASSEMGQGHNEQFF. Here the CDR3 DNA reads TGTGCCAGCAGTGAAATGGGACAGGGCCACAATGAGCAGTTCTTC.

V is TRBV27 and J is TRBJ2-7, with 12 bases fitting TRBD2. The germline V gene encodes CDR1 MNHEY and CDR2 SMNVEV (reference sequence). This CDR3 contains 14 residues. After removal of 8 bases from V and 2 bases from J, the junction contained 4 bases not matched to a gene. DNA for the CDR3: TGTGCCAGCTTTGGACTAGCGGGGCCCTACGAGCAGTACTTC. This translates into CASFGLAGPYEQYF.

The rearrangement links TRBV5-1 to TRBJ1-2; weak D call: TRBD1 (5 bases). V lost 3 bases, J lost 1 base, and 13 bases lay in between. The CDR3 has 15 amino acids. The V gene's germline CDR1 is SGHRS and CDR2 YFSETQ. Here the CDR3 DNA reads TGCGCCAGCAGCTCCGGGGGAACTCATAACTATGGCTACACCTTC. Translated, it gives CASSSGGTHNYGYTF.

This chain uses TRBV9 with TRBJ2-1; 11 bases match TRBD2. Germline V gives CDR1 SGDLS, CDR2 YYNGEE. The CDR3 length is 15 residues. V lost 4 bases to trimming and J lost 7 bases; unmatched junction nucleotides: 7. CDR3 nucleotides: TGTGCCAGCAGCCGAACTAGCGGGAGAAGGAATGAGCAGTTCTTC. This sequence encodes CASSRTSGRRNEQFF.

V gene TRBV6-1 combines with J gene TRBJ2-2; tentatively, D is TRBD1 (6 bases). The germline CDR1 and CDR2 sequences are MNHNS and SASEGT. Deletions cut 7 bases from V and 2 bases from J, with 11 bases between. This CDR3 region has 14 residues. The CDR3: CASKRDTNTGELFF. The CDR3 DNA follows: TGTGCCAGCAAAAGGGACACTAACACCGGGGAGCTGTTTTTT.

The chain uses TRBV10-3 and TRBJ2-2, with D possibly being TRBD1 (6 bases). V was shortened by 5 bases and J by 1 base, with 14 bases between the two germline ends. The CDR3 has 16 residues. Germline CDR1 is ENHRY and CDR2 is SYGVKD. The CDR3: CAISPPPGQNTGELFF. DNA for the CDR3: TGTGCCATCAGTCCACCTCCGGGACAGAACACCGGGGAGCTGTTTTTT.

This chain connects TRBV6-1 to TRBJ2-7; 8 nucleotides line up with TRBD2. Germline assignment: CDR1 MNHNS and CDR2 SASEGT. Trimming at V came to 3 bases and at J to 5 bases, leaving 12 bases not matched to a gene. The CDR3 is 16 amino acids. The CDR3 reads CASSESLAGPKHEQYF. In DNA, the CDR3 is TGTGCCAGCAGTGAGAGTTTAGCGGGGCCAAAGCACGAGCAGTACTTC.